A selection of T cell receptor beta chains follows, all from one sample in a study of shared clonotypes between healthy human individuals. TCRdb keeps only in-frame clones here, not all; method: immunoSEQ multiplex PCR. The table includes more than 2,000,000 clones, more than 80% detected once. The material sequenced was naive CD4+ T cells from PBMCs. The receptors were gathered from a man aged 18 to 30 in good health. Some clones in this sample may be carry-over from other donors' samples. Each CDR3 is given with its conserved first and last residue. The D gene is left open where the match is weak. For some rows the clone size is stated as once, few or many, or as a class when expanded; others skip it.

J,V,size,D,DNA,CDR3
TRBJ2-5,TRBV11-3,NA,NA,TGTGCCAGCAGCAACTCAGGGTCAGAGACCCAGTACTTC,CASSNSGSETQYF
TRBJ2-3,TRBV5-5,NA,TRBD1,TGTGCCAGCAGCCCCGTGAGGGGGCGAACAGATACGCAGTATTTT,CASSPVRGRTDTQYF
TRBJ2-7,TRBV10-1,NA,NA,TGCGCCAGCAGTGAGAGGGGGGGCCCTTGGGAGCAGTACTTC,CASSERGGPWEQYF
TRBJ2-7,TRBV6-5,NA,TRBD2,TGTGCCAGCAGCAATAGCGGGTTGGGCGAGCAGTACTTC,CASSNSGLGEQYF
TRBJ2-2,TRBV7-3,NA,NA,TGTGCCAGCAGCCCGAGCCGGGACTCCCGGGAGCTGTTTTTT,CASSPSRDSRELFF
TRBJ2-3,TRBV15,NA,TRBD1,TGTGCCACCAGCAGAGATACGGGACAGGGAACAGATACGCAGTATTTT,CATSRDTGQGTDTQYF
TRBJ1-1,TRBV18,NA,NA,TGTGCCAGCTCACCAAGGGGAGGACAACCTGAAGCTTTCTTT,CASSPRGGQPEAFF
TRBJ1-2,TRBV2,few,NA,TGTGCCAGCACCGCCATCAGTTCCAACTATGGCTACACCTTC,CASTAISSNYGYTF
TRBJ1-1,TRBV15,NA,NA,TGTGCCACCGCCCTGAGAGGCGGTAACACTGAAGCTTTCTTT,CATALRGGNTEAFF
TRBJ1-1,TRBV6-1,NA,TRBD1,TGTGCCAGCAGTGGTTTGACAGGGTTTACTGAAGCTTTCTTT,CASSGLTGFTEAFF
TRBJ2-2,TRBV6-6,NA,NA,TGTGCCAGCATAGCAGGGGCGGACACCGGGGAGCTGTTTTTT,CASIAGADTGELFF
TRBJ2-3,TRBV5-4,NA,TRBD2,TGTGCCAGCAGGCCCCCCGGGACTAGCGGGAGTATTGTAGATACGCAGTATTTT,CASRPPGTSGSIVDTQYF
TRBJ1-5,TRBV6-1,NA,NA,TGTGCCAGCAGGAGCATTGGGGACCAGCCCCAGCATTTT,CASRSIGDQPQHF
TRBJ2-1,TRBV19,NA,TRBD1,TGTGCCAGTAGTATAGATTTCCAGGGGGCGCCCCCCTACAATGAGCAGTTCTTC,CASSIDFQGAPPYNEQFF
TRBJ2-7,TRBV6-5,NA,NA,TGTGCCAGCAGTCCTCGGACAGTAAATCCCTACGAGCAGTACTTC,CASSPRTVNPYEQYF
TRBJ1-3,TRBV29-1,NA,NA,TGCAGCGTCCTCTGGTTAGCGGGAAACACCATATATTTT,CSVLWLAGNTIYF
TRBJ2-3,TRBV11-2,once,NA,TGTGCCAGCAGCTCCCAAGGGCTGGTCACAGATACGCAGTATTTT,CASSSQGLVTDTQYF
TRBJ2-5,TRBV6-1,NA,NA,TGTGCCAGCAGTGAAGCAGCGGCCCAAGAGACCCAGTACTTC,CASSEAAAQETQYF
TRBJ1-1,TRBV14,NA,NA,TGTGCCAGCAGCCCCCGGTTAGGGGCGAACACTGAAGCTTTCTTT,CASSPRLGANTEAFF
TRBJ1-1,TRBV28,NA,TRBD1,TGTGCCAGCTCACCCGGGGACAGCTACACTGAAGCTTTCTTT,CASSPGDSYTEAFF
TRBJ2-1,TRBV4-3,NA,NA,TGCGCCAGCAGCCTGCTCCCCCAAAGCTCCTACAATGAGCAGTTCTTC,CASSLLPQSSYNEQFF
TRBJ2-7,TRBV18,once,NA,TGTGCCAGCTCACCCGCAGGGGCGTCTTACGAGCAGTACTTC,CASSPAGASYEQYF
TRBJ2-2,TRBV28,NA,TRBD2,TGTGCCAGCAGTTCTCCGGGGGGGACGAACACCGGGGAGCTGTTTTTT,CASSSPGGTNTGELFF
TRBJ2-2,TRBV7-2,NA,NA,TGTGCCAGCAGCTTAGAATCCCTCACCGGGGAGCTGTTTTTT,CASSLESLTGELFF
TRBJ2-1,TRBV5-5,NA,NA,TGTGCCAGCAGCTACGCATCTGAGCAGTTCTTC,CASSYASEQFF
TRBJ1-4,TRBV5-1,NA,NA,TGCGCCAGCAGCTCCGCAGGAACTAATGAAAAACTGTTTTTT,CASSSAGTNEKLFF
TRBJ2-2,TRBV28,NA,NA,TGTGCCAGCAGTCCCGGGGACTTATACGGGGAGCTGTTTTTT,CASSPGDLYGELFF
TRBJ2-5,TRBV4-2,NA,NA,TGTGCCAGCAGCCAAGTGTCGAAGCAAGAGACCCAGTACTTC,CASSQVSKQETQYF